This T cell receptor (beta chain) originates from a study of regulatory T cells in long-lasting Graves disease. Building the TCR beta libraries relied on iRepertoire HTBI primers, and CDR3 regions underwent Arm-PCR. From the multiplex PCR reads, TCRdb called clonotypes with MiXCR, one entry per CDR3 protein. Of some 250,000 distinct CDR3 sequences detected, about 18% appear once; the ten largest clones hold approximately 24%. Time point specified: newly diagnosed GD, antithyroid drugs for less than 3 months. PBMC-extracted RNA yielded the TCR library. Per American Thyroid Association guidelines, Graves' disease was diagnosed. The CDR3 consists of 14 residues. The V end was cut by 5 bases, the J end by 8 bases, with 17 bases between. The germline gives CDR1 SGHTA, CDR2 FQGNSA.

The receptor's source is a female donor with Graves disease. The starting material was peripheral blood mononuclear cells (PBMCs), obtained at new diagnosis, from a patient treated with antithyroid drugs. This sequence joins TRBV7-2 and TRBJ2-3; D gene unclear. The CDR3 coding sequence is TGTGCCAGCAGCCCCTTCACCTCTCGGTCTACGCAGTATTTT. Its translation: CASSPFTSRSTQYF.